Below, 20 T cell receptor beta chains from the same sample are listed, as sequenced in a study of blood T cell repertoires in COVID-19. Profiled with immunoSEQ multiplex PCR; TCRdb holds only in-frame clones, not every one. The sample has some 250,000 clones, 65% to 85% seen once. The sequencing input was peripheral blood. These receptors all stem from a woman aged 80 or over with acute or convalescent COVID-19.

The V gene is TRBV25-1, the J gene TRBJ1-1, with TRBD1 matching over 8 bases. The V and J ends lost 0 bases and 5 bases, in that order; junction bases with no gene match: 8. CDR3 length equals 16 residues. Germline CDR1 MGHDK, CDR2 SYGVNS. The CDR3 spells CASSEYPFDRGTEAFF. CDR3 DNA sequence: TGTGCCAGCAGTGAATACCCCTTCGACAGGGGAACTGAAGCTTTCTTT.

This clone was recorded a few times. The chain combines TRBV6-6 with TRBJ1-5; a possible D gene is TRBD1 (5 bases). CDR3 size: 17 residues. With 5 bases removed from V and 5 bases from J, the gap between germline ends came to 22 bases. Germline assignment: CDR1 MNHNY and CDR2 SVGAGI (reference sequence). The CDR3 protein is CASSPSGGRGGDQPQHF. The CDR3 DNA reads TGTGCCAGCAGTCCCTCCGGGGGACGGGGTGGGGATCAGCCCCAGCATTTT.

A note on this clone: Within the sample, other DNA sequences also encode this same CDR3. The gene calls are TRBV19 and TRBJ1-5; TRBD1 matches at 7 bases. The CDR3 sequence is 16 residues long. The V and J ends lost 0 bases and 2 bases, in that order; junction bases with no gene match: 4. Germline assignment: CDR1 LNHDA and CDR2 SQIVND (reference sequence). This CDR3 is CASSIDTTGGNQPQHF. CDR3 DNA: TGTGCCAGTAGTATAGATACTACAGGGGGCAATCAGCCCCAGCATTTT.

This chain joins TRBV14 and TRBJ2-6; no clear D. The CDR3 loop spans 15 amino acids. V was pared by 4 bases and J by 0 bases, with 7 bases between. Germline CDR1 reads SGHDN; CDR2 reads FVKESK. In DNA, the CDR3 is TGTGCCAGCAGCCGAGAGAGCTCTGGGGCCAACGTCCTGACTTTC. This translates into CASSRESSGANVLTF.

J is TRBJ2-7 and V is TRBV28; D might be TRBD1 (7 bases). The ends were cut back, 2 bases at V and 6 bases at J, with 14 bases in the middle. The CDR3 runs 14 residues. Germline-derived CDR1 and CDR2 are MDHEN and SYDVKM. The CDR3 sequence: CASSLSQGGGEQYF. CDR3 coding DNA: TGTGCCAGCAGTTTAAGTCAGGGGGGAGGCGAGCAGTACTTC.

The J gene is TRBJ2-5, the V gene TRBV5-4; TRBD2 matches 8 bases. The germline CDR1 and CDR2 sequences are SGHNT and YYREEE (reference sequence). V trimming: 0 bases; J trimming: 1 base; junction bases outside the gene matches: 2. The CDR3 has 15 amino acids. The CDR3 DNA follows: TGTGCCAGCAGCTTGGAAACTAGCGGCCAAGAGACCCAGTACTTC. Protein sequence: CASSLETSGQETQYF.

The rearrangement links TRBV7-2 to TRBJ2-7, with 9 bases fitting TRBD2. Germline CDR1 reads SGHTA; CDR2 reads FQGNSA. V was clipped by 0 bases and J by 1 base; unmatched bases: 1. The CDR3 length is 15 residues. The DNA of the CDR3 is TGTGCCAGCAGCTTAGCTAGCGGGAGTTCCTACGAGCAGTACTTC. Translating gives CASSLASGSSYEQYF.

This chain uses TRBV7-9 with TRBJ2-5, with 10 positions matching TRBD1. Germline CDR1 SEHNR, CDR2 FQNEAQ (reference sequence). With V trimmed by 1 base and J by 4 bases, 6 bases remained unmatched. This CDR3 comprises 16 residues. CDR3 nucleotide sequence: TGTGCCAGCAGCTTAGAGGCGGGACAGGGGTCAGAGACCCAGTACTTC. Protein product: CASSLEAGQGSETQYF.

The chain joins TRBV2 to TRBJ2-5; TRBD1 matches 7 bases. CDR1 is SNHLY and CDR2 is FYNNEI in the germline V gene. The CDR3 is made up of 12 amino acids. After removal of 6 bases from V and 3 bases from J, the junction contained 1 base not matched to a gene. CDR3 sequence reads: CASRTGKETQYF. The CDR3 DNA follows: TGTGCCAGCAGGACAGGGAAAGAGACCCAGTACTTC.

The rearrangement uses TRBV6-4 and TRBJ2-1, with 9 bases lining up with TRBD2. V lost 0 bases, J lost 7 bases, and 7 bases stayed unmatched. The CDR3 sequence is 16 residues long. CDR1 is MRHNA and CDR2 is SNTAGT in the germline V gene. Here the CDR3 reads CASSDSGGGAKNEQFF. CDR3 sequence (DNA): TGTGCCAGCAGTGACTCAGGCGGGGGGGCCAAGAATGAGCAGTTCTTC.

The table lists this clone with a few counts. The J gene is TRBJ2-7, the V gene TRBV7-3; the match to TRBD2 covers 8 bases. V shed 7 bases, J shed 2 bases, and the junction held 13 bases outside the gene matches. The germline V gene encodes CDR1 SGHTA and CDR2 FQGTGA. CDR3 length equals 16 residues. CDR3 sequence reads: CASTPAGGGRTYEQYF. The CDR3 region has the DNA TGTGCCAGCACCCCGGCGGGGGGCGGACGCACCTACGAGCAGTACTTC.

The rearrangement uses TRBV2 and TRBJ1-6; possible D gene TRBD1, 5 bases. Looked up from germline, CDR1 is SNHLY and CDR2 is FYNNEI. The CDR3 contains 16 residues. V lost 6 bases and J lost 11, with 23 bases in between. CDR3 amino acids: CASSQRGVGLGAPLHF. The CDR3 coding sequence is TGTGCCAGCAGCCAGCGGGGGGTTGGCCTTGGTGCACCCCTCCACTTT.

CDR3 sequence reads: CASSQGNDVESQHF. The CDR3 DNA follows: TGCGCCAGCAGCCAAGGGAATGATGTGGAGTCCCAGCATTTT. The gene calls are TRBV4-1 and TRBJ1-5; no firm D call. This CDR3 region has 14 residues. Germline CDR1 is MGHRA and CDR2 is YSYEKL. V was clipped by 1 base and J by 11 bases, with 15 bases between them.

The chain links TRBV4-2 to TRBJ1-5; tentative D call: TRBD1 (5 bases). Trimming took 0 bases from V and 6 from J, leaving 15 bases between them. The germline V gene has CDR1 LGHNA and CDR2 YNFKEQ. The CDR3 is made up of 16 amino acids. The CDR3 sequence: CASSQEGGQGSQPQHF. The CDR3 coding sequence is TGTGCCAGCAGCCAAGAGGGTGGGCAGGGTAGTCAGCCCCAGCATTTT.

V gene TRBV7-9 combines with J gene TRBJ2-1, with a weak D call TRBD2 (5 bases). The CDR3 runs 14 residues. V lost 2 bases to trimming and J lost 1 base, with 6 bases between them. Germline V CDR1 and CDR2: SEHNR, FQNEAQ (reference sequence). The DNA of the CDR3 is TGTGCCAGCAGCTTAAGCGGATCCTACAATGAGCAGTTCTTC. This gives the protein CASSLSGSYNEQFF.

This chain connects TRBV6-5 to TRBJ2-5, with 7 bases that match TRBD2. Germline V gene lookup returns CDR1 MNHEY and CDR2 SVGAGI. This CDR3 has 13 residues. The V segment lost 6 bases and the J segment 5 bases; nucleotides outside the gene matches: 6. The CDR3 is CASRREGRETQYF. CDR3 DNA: TGTGCCAGCAGGAGGGAGGGCCGGGAGACCCAGTACTTC.

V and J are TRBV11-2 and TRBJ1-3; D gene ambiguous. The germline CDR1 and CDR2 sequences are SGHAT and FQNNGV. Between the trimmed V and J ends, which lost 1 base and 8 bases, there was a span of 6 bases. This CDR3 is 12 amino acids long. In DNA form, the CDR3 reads TGTGCCAGCAGCTTAGCCGGGGACACCATATATTTT. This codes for CASSLAGDTIYF.

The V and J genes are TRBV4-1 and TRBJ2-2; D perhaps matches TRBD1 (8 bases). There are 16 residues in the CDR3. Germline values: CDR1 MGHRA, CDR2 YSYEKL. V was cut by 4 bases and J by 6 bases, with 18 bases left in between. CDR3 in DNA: TGCGCCAGCAGCCGTGGGCGGACAGGGAGGGCCGGGGAGCTGTTTTTT. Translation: CASSRGRTGRAGELFF.

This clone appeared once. CDR3 nucleotides: TGTGCCAGCAGTTCGCTTGGACAGATCTATGGCTACACCTTC. This gives the protein CASSSLGQIYGYTF. V usage is TRBV2 and J usage is TRBJ1-2, with D possibly matching TRBD1 (6 bases). The CDR3 is 14 residues long. Germline CDR1 reads SNHLY; CDR2 reads FYNNEI. V lost 5 bases and J lost 4, with 14 bases in between.

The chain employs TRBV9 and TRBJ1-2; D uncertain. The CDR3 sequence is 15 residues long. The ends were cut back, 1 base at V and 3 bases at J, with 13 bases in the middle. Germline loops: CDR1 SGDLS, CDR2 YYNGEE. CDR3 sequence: CASSVYPQVDYGYTF. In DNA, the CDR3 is TGTGCCAGCAGCGTATATCCCCAGGTCGACTATGGCTACACCTTC.